These 17 T cell receptor beta chains share one sample of origin, sequenced in a study of glioma-infiltrating T cells. TCR alpha and beta CDR3 regions were amplified from RNA using iRepertoire nested multiplex PCR. From the multiplex PCR reads, TCRdb called clonotypes with MiXCR, one entry per CDR3 protein. The sample lists roughly 350,000 distinct CDR3 sequences, 41% occurring once. Source material: glioma tissue, nonneoplastic brain tissue, or PBMCs (not recorded which). Receptors were obtained from a human donor with low-grade glioma or glioblastoma, undergoing nonglioma brain surgery, or in good health (not recorded which).

Concerning this clonotype itself: Since a much larger clone is just one base distant, this may be a read error. Here the CDR3 omits its conserved ending phenylalanine or tryptophan, so a read error is the likely source. V and J are TRBV15 and TRBJ2-7; D may correspond to TRBD1 or TRBD2 (5 bases each). The CDR3 is made up of 14 amino acids. Germline CDR1 reads LNHNV; CDR2 reads YYDKDF (reference sequence). V shed 0 bases and J shed 1 base, with 7 bases lying between them. The CDR3 DNA follows: TGTGCCACCAGCAGAGACTGGGGGTCCTACGAGCAGTACTTA. Its translation is CATSRDWGSYEQYL.

As regards this clonotype: A much larger clone lies one base from this, so it may be a read error. Here the CDR3 DNA reads TGTGCCAGCAGTGAAGCGTACAGAGTCCCACGCACAGATACGCAGTATTTT. The encoded protein is CASSEAYRVPRTDTQYF. The chain joins TRBV6-1 to TRBJ2-3; D call uncertain. There are 17 residues in the CDR3. Looked up from germline, CDR1 is MNHNS and CDR2 is SASEGT. The germline V and J ends were trimmed by 0 bases and 1 base, with 14 bases remaining between them.

The gene calls are TRBV5-1 and TRBJ2-3; D unresolved. This CDR3 is built from 14 residues. The germline V and J ends were trimmed by 2 bases and 2 bases, with 9 bases remaining between them. Germline CDR1 and CDR2: SGHRS and YFSETQ. The CDR3 sequence: CASSFVRNTDTQYF. The CDR3 DNA reads TGCGCCAGCAGCTTTGTCAGGAACACAGATACGCAGTATTTT.

This clonotype was seen more than once but under ten times. The J gene is TRBJ2-3, the V gene TRBV20-1, with D unresolved. The V end was cut by 4 bases, the J end by 2 bases, with 7 bases between. The CDR3 has 12 amino acids. CDR1 DFQATT and CDR2 SNEGSKA come from the germline V gene (reference sequence). The CDR3 sequence: CSANIFTDTQYF. The CDR3 DNA follows: TGCAGTGCTAATATCTTCACAGATACGCAGTATTTT.

The table lists this clonotype with a few counts. At one end the junction does not follow the germline gene, possibly because of a read error. This chain connects TRBV28 to TRBJ1-1, with a possible D match to TRBD1 (5 bases). The CDR3 runs to 15 residues. Germline V gene sequence: CDR1 MDHEN, CDR2 SYDVKM. CDR3 in amino acids: CAGSLFTGQNTEAFF. The CDR3 DNA sequence: TGTGCCGGCAGTTTATTTACAGGACAGAACACTGAAGCTTTCTTT.

V and J are TRBV7-3 and TRBJ2-2, with D unresolved. Trimming took 5 bases from V and 0 from J, leaving 10 bases between them. Germline CDR1 is SGHTA and CDR2 is FQGTGA. CDR3 length equals 15 residues. The CDR3 loop is CASSLGTPNTGELFF. The CDR3 DNA reads TGTGCCAGCAGCCTCGGCACCCCGAACACCGGGGAGCTGTTTTTT.

Worth noting for this clonotype: One end of the junction is discordant with germline, which a read error may explain. The chain is built from TRBV28 and TRBJ1-3, with a weak D call TRBD1 (5 bases). CDR1 is MDHEN, CDR2 SYDVKM, per germline. This CDR3 has 15 residues. DNA of the CDR3: TGTGCCAGCAGTCTCGGGCAGGGATCTGGACACACCATATATTTT. This translates into CASSLGQGSGHTIYF.

The CDR3 loop is CASRRPGNQPQHF. In nucleotides, the CDR3 is TGTGCCAGCCGACGACCGGGCAATCAGCCCCAGCATTTT. The genes are TRBV28 and TRBJ1-5; D not resolved. CDR3 length equals 13 residues. The germline V gene has CDR1 MDHEN and CDR2 SYDVKM. V lost 8 bases, J lost 2 bases, and 10 bases lay in between.

Only one count was recorded for this clonotype. The V call is TRBV28, the J call TRBJ2-5; 7 bases line up with TRBD2. Looked up from germline, CDR1 is MDHEN and CDR2 is SYDVKM. Germline trimming cut 2 bases from V and 5 bases from J; bases unmatched to any gene: 8. The CDR3 length is 15 residues. CDR3 bases: TGTGCCAGCAGTTTAGTTCCACTGGGAGGGGAGACCCAGTACTTC. This codes for CASSLVPLGGETQYF.

The sample holds a few counts of this clonotype. The gene calls are TRBV7-9 and TRBJ1-4; D is uncertain. CDR3 length: 16 amino acids. The V and J ends lost 5 bases and 0 bases respectively, with 13 bases between them. Germline lookup yields CDR1 SEHNR and CDR2 FQNEAQ (reference sequence). The CDR3 region has the DNA TGTGCCAGCAGCCCCGGTTTACTGGCAACTAATGAAAAACTGTTTTTT. Translated, it gives CASSPGLLATNEKLFF.

J is TRBJ1-2 and V is TRBV7-9, with D possibly being TRBD1 (5 bases). Germline CDR1 and CDR2: SEHNR and FQNEAQ (reference sequence). The CDR3 spans 15 residues. Trimming left V 4 bases short and J 5 bases short, with 17 bases between. The CDR3 protein is CASSSGTRYLYGYTF. DNA for the CDR3: TGTGCCAGCAGCTCCGGGACCCGTTACCTGTATGGCTACACCTTC.

The chain joins TRBV19 to TRBJ1-5, with a tentative D call TRBD1 (6 bases). Deletions cut 7 bases from V and 0 bases from J, with 13 bases between. There are 15 residues in the CDR3. Per the germline V gene, CDR1 is LNHDA and CDR2 is SQIVND (reference sequence). The CDR3 DNA sequence: TGTGCCAGTAAGGACAGAGATTATAGCAATCAGCCCCAGCATTTT. Encoded protein: CASKDRDYSNQPQHF. The full variable domain, rest sourced from reference TRBV19 and TRBJ1-5, is DGGITQSPKYLFRKEGQNVTLSCEQNLNHDAMYWYRQDPGQGLRLIYYSQIVNDFQKGDIAEGYSVSREKKESFPLTVTSAQKNPTAFYLCASKDRDYSNQPQHFGDGTRLSIL.

V usage is TRBV4-1 and J usage is TRBJ2-7; 8 bases line up with TRBD1. Germline V CDR1 and CDR2: MGHRA, YSYEKL. Germline trimming cut 6 bases from V and 3 bases from J; bases unmatched to any gene: 10. The CDR3 is 15 amino acids. For the CDR3, the DNA is TGCGCCAGCAGACCCTCGACAGGGGCGGACTACGAGCAGTACTTC. This sequence encodes CASRPSTGADYEQYF.

This clonotype was observed a few times. The gene calls are TRBV20-1 and TRBJ2-3, with unresolved D. In germline, CDR1 is DFQATT, CDR2 SNEGSKA (reference sequence). Trimming left V 6 bases short and J 1 base short, with 14 bases between. There are 14 residues in the CDR3. DNA for the CDR3: TGCAGTGCGCCGGACCCTAGGGGCACAGATACGCAGTATTTT. It yields the protein CSAPDPRGTDTQYF.

The chain uses TRBV4-2 and TRBJ2-7, with D perhaps TRBD1 (5 bases). CDR1 and CDR2 from the germline V gene are LGHNA and YNFKEQ. The CDR3 totals 17 residues. Deletions cut 3 bases from V and 5 bases from J, with 23 bases between. CDR3 sequence (DNA): TGTGCCAGCAGCCAGGCACGAGCTTCCGCCAGGGTCGACGAGCAGTACTTC. Translating it yields CASSQARASARVDEQYF.

The rearrangement uses TRBV28 and TRBJ2-7; the match to TRBD2 covers 9 bases. Germline V CDR1 and CDR2: MDHEN, SYDVKM. V dropped 2 bases and J dropped 7; count of bases not matched to a gene: 6. The CDR3 covers 14 residues. For the CDR3, the DNA is TGTGCCAGCAGTTTAATAGCGGGAGCGTGGGAGCAGTACTTC. Translation gives CASSLIAGAWEQYF.

This clonotype was counted a few times. V is TRBV28 and J is TRBJ2-7, with 7 bases matching TRBD1. This CDR3 contains 16 residues. Germline V lookup: CDR1 MDHEN, CDR2 SYDVKM. Trimming at V came to 3 bases and at J to 1 base, leaving 9 bases not matched to a gene. CDR3 sequence: CASSLERDRTSYEQYF. In DNA form, the CDR3 reads TGTGCCAGCAGTTTGGAACGGGACAGAACATCCTACGAGCAGTACTTC.